Following are 23 T cell receptor beta chains from one sample sequenced in a study of blood T cells in healthy people across ages. Next came a second PCR, run for about 6 to 12 cycles, which used a sample-barcoded 5' primer along with a J-beta primer mix. A single record per CDR3 protein comes from TCRdb applying MiXCR to the 5' RACE reads. The repertoire holds about 1.5 million distinct CDR3 sequences, 40% to 45% seen once, with roughly 3.7% in the top ten. The source material was blood. These receptors came from a woman younger than 30 in good health.

This clonotype was counted a few times. The chain joins TRBV2 to TRBJ2-7; perhaps TRBD1 as D (5 bases). The CDR3 spans 15 residues. Deletions cut 6 bases from V and 0 bases from J, with 15 bases between. CDR1 is SNHLY and CDR2 is FYNNEI in the germline V gene. CDR3: CASSHGAGPSYEQYF. CDR3 bases: TGTGCCAGCAGCCATGGGGCAGGACCCTCCTACGAGCAGTACTTC.

Concerning this clonotype: Relative to the germline gene, one junction end is altered; a read error may explain this. This chain joins TRBV6-1 and TRBJ2-3, with 14 bases fitting TRBD2. Looked up from germline, CDR1 is MNHNS and CDR2 is SASEGT. CDR3 length equals 18 residues. This CDR3 is CASALDFGLAGGTETQYF. CDR3 nucleotide sequence: TGTGCCAGCGCCCTCGATTTTGGACTAGCGGGGGGCACAGAGACGCAGTATTTT.

The genes are TRBV6-2 or TRBV6-3 and TRBJ1-2; 9 bases map to TRBD1. Per the germline V gene, CDR1 is MNHEY and CDR2 is SVGEGT. V gave up 5 bases and J gave up 8 bases; unmatched junction bases: 6. This CDR3 comprises 13 residues. CDR3 DNA sequence: TGTGCCAGCAGTCCACAGGGGGCGCAAGGCTACACCTTC. It is translated as CASSPQGAQGYTF.

This clonotype was recorded at least ten times. The gene calls are TRBV3-1 and TRBJ2-1, with TRBD2 as a possible D gene (5 bases). The CDR3 is 11 amino acids. Germline assignment: CDR1 LGHDT and CDR2 YNNKEL (reference sequence). The V and J ends lost 4 bases and 9 bases respectively, with 7 bases between them. The CDR3 sequence: CASSRGGEQFF. The CDR3 coding sequence is TGTGCCAGCAGCCGTGGAGGTGAGCAGTTCTTC.

The chain has TRBV25-1 and TRBJ2-3, with 9 bases aligning to TRBD2. Germline V gene lookup returns CDR1 MGHDK and CDR2 SYGVNS. Unmatched junction bases numbered 10, after V lost 4 bases and J lost 2 bases. The CDR3 length is 17 residues. CDR3 protein: CASSGGKGGRDTDTQYF. CDR3 sequence (DNA): TGTGCCAGCAGTGGGGGTAAAGGCGGGAGGGACACAGATACGCAGTATTTT.

This sequence joins TRBV7-2 and TRBJ2-5, with TRBD2 as a possible D gene (5 bases). Trimming shortened V by 5 bases and J by 2 bases, and 12 bases separated the two germline ends. CDR1 and CDR2 (germline): SGHTA, FQGNSA. The CDR3 sequence is 14 residues long. CDR3 DNA: TGTGCCAGCAGCACCCGGACTTCTCAAGAGACCCAGTACTTC. This translates into CASSTRTSQETQYF.

The J gene is TRBJ2-7, the V gene TRBV7-9, with a possible D match to TRBD2 (5 bases). V was trimmed by 2 bases and J by 4 bases, leaving 12 bases between them. CDR1 is SEHNR and CDR2 is FQNEAQ in the germline V gene (reference sequence). The CDR3 contains 14 residues. In nucleotides, the CDR3 is TGTGCCAGCAGCTTATGGGCTAGAGGGTACGAGCAGTACTTC. Translation gives CASSLWARGYEQYF.

This clonotype was recorded at least ten times. This chain joins TRBV6-1 and TRBJ1-4; a weak D match, TRBD1 (6 bases). The germline V and J ends were trimmed by 4 bases and 0 bases, with 9 bases remaining between them. Germline CDR1 and CDR2: MNHNS and SASEGT. The CDR3 has 15 residues. The DNA of the CDR3 is TGTGCCAGCAGTGGCCGGACAGCAACTAATGAAAAACTGTTTTTT. Encoded protein: CASSGRTATNEKLFF.

At least ten counts were recorded for this clonotype. The chain uses TRBV3-1 and TRBJ2-7; 9 bases are shared with TRBD1. Germline values: CDR1 LGHDT, CDR2 YNNKEL (reference sequence). With 4 bases clipped from V and 6 bases from J, the junction kept 10 bases outside the gene matches. This CDR3 is 15 amino acids long. CDR3 residues: CASSPFGTGQAEQYF. CDR3 nucleotide sequence: TGTGCCAGCAGCCCCTTCGGGACAGGGCAGGCCGAGCAGTACTTC.

This clonotype was observed many times. The CDR3 sequence: CASSVREKPDQPQHF. The CDR3 DNA reads TGTGCCAGCAGCGTAAGGGAGAAACCAGATCAGCCCCAGCATTTT. The V and J genes are TRBV7-8 and TRBJ1-5, with D unclear. From germline, CDR1 is SGHVS and CDR2 FQNEAQ. This CDR3 comprises 15 residues. Trimming removed 5 bases from V and 5 bases from J, with 16 bases in between.

Comment on this clonotype: One end of the junction is discordant with germline, which a read error may explain. V gene TRBV29-1 combines with J gene TRBJ1-2, with 9 nucleotides matching TRBD1. CDR3 length: 15 amino acids. The V gene's germline CDR1 is SQVTM and CDR2 ANQGSEA. The CDR3 bases are TGCAGCGTTGAAGATCGCGACAGGGGGAACTGTGGCTACATCTTC. Translating it yields CSVEDRDRGNCGYIF. Combining the CDR3 with reference TRBV29-1 and TRBJ1-2 gives the whole variable domain SAVISQKPSRDICQRGTSLTIQCQVDSQVTMMFWYRQQPGQSLTLIATANQGSEATYESGFVIDKFPISRPNLTFSTLTVSNMSPEDSSIYLCSVEDRDRGNCGYIFGSGTRLTVV.

This clonotype occurred many times. The V gene is TRBV5-1, the J gene TRBJ2-2; no firm D call. In germline, CDR1 is SGHRS, CDR2 YFSETQ. The CDR3 consists of 14 residues. Trimming pared 0 bases from V and 1 base from J, leaving 4 bases between. As DNA, the CDR3 is TGCGCCAGCAGCTTGGCGGTGAACACCGGGGAGCTGTTTTTT. As protein: CASSLAVNTGELFF.

This chain links TRBV11-2 with TRBJ1-1; 8 bases are shared with TRBD1. The CDR3 has 14 residues. Germline lookup yields CDR1 SGHAT and CDR2 FQNNGV. Trimming cost V 5 bases and J 4 bases; bases outside gene matches: 6. The CDR3 DNA reads as TGTGCCAGCAGCCCACAACAGGGGGGCACTGAAGCTTTCTTT. This encodes CASSPQQGGTEAFF.

The V gene is TRBV6-1, the J gene TRBJ2-7; D remains unclear. The CDR3 is 12 amino acids. The germline V and J ends were trimmed by 5 bases and 7 bases, with 12 bases remaining between them. Germline loops: CDR1 MNHNS, CDR2 SASEGT. In DNA, the CDR3 is TGTGCCAGCAGTAAGGGAAGCAATGAGCAGTACTTC. This gives the protein CASSKGSNEQYF.

This clonotype came up once. The CDR3: CASSPGASASGELFF. The CDR3 nucleotides read TGTGCCAGCTCACCAGGTGCTAGTGCTTCGGGGGAGCTGTTTTTT. V is TRBV18 and J is TRBJ2-2; no firm D call. V was trimmed by 2 bases and J by 8 bases, leaving 15 bases between them. Germline V gene lookup returns CDR1 KGHSH and CDR2 LQKENI. The CDR3 spans 15 residues.

This clonotype was counted a few times. The chain couples TRBV6-2 or TRBV6-3 to TRBJ2-4; 9 bases agree with TRBD1. Germline V lookup: CDR1 MNHEY, CDR2 SVGEGT. The V and J ends lost 5 bases and 3 bases, in that order; junction bases with no gene match: 8. The CDR3 sequence is 16 residues long. CDR3 amino acids: CASSTPGQGIKNIQYF. In nucleotides, the CDR3 is TGTGCCAGCAGTACTCCGGGACAGGGTATCAAAAACATTCAGTACTTC.

The V and J genes are TRBV12-3 or TRBV12-4 and TRBJ1-3; TRBD1 might be the D (6 bases). V was trimmed by 5 bases and J by 2 bases, leaving 13 bases between them. The CDR3 length is 15 residues. This CDR3 reads CASSPAGGPGNTIYF. In nucleotides, the CDR3 is TGTGCCAGCAGTCCTGCGGGGGGGCCTGGAAACACCATATATTTT.

This rearrangement joins TRBV4-1 to TRBJ2-1, with D maybe TRBD2 (6 bases). Trimming shortened V by 3 bases and J by 4 bases, and 13 bases separated the two germline ends. The CDR3 sequence is 15 residues long. CDR1 is MGHRA and CDR2 is YSYEKL in the germline V gene. The CDR3 spells CASSHTREEYNEQFF. As DNA, the CDR3 is TGCGCCAGCAGCCATACAAGGGAGGAGTACAATGAGCAGTTCTTC.

This clonotype was seen a few times. This chain connects TRBV7-9 to TRBJ2-3, with TRBD2 matching over 8 bases. V gave up 4 bases and J gave up 0 bases; unmatched junction bases: 6. CDR3 length: 16 residues. CDR1 is SEHNR and CDR2 is FQNEAQ in the germline V gene (reference sequence). CDR3 in DNA: TGTGCCAGCAGCTCGGACGAGCGGGGGAGCACAGATACGCAGTATTTT. Translation: CASSSDERGSTDTQYF.

With regard to this clonotype: One end of the junction varies from germline; a read error may be responsible. V and J are TRBV27 and TRBJ2-5, with D uncertain. The J call may be wrong; the DNA end is better matched by TRBJ2-7. The CDR3 loop spans 15 amino acids. From germline, CDR1 is MNHEY and CDR2 SMNVEV (reference sequence). The DNA for the CDR3 is TGTGCCAGCGGTTTAGTAGGGCGCGTTCTGGGCGAGCAGTACTTC. It is translated as CASGLVGRVLGEQYF.

The table lists this clonotype with a few counts. The chain uses TRBV20-1 and TRBJ2-3, with D perhaps TRBD2 (5 bases). V lost 6 bases and J lost 0, with 13 bases in between. Germline V gene sequence: CDR1 DFQATT, CDR2 SNEGSKA (reference sequence). The CDR3 runs 14 residues. The CDR3 DNA reads TGCAGTGCCTCGGAACGGGGAAGCACAGATACGCAGTATTTT. Translating it yields CSASERGSTDTQYF.

The chain uses TRBV20-1 and TRBJ1-1; D not certain. V lost 2 bases and J 3 bases, leaving 10 bases between the germline ends. Germline assignment: CDR1 DFQATT and CDR2 SNEGSKA (reference sequence). The CDR3 consists of 13 residues. CDR3 loop: CSARNYPYTEAFF. CDR3 in DNA: TGCAGTGCTAGAAACTACCCTTACACTGAAGCTTTCTTT.

This clonotype was observed a few times. J is TRBJ2-3 and V is TRBV11-3; D may be TRBD2 (5 bases). Trimming removed 5 bases from V and 0 bases from J, with 15 bases in between. The V gene's germline CDR1 is SGHNT and CDR2 YENEEA. This CDR3 contains 16 residues. Here the CDR3 DNA reads TGTGCCAGCAGCCTACGACCAGCGGCAAGCACAGATACGCAGTATTTT. Protein: CASSLRPAASTDTQYF.